This T cell receptor (beta chain) stems from a study of shared clonotypes between healthy human individuals. This clone was detected ten times or more. As yet, its antigen is unknown. Broader study findings: In general, naive subsets displayed greater estimated richness than memory subsets did.

CD45RA+ naive and CD45RA-negative memory subsets were separated from CD4+ cells. Original analysis: In the immunoSEQ data, sequences were junction-only and lacked quality scores, so filtering differed. Only in-frame clones appear in the TCRdb table, and some are missing; sequencing was by immunoSEQ multiplex PCR. The D gene and trimming were derived from the DNA, and the V and J assignments and clone size from that table. Found here are roughly 1 million clones, roughly 74% of them singletons; the top ten hold 0.4% to 0.55%. This sequence originates from a man aged 18 to 29 in good health. Some clones in this sample may be carry-over from other donors' samples. Specimen: memory CD4+ T cells from PBMCs. Specified subset: CD45RA-negative fraction.

The CDR3 sequence: CASRTSNTGELFF. The CDR3 nucleotides are TGTGCCAGCAGGACGTCGAACACCGGGGAGCTGTTTTTT. This chain connects TRBV6-6 to TRBJ2-2; D is undetermined. Per germline, CDR1 MNHNY and CDR2 SVGAGI (reference sequence). CDR3 length equals 13 residues. Trimming took off 6 bases at V and 0 bases at J, with 5 bases between the two ends.